This T cell receptor (beta chain) is drawn from a study of blood T cell repertoires in COVID-19. Across the study: The cDNA or gDNA used as material had been derived from T cells, B-cell-depleted T cells, or PBMCs.

Germline lookup yields CDR1 GTSNPN and CDR2 SVGIG (reference sequence). V was pared by 2 bases and J by 1 base, with 4 bases of the junction left unmatched. The CDR3 consists of 14 residues. Profiled with immunoSEQ multiplex PCR; TCRdb holds only in-frame clones, not every one. This table holds tens of thousands of clones, 89% found once. This chain connects TRBV30 to TRBJ1-1; 7 bases line up with TRBD1. This receptor was identified in a woman aged 45-65 years with active COVID-19. The sample was peripheral blood. The CDR3 DNA follows: TGTGCCTGGAGTTCCGGGACAGCGAACACTGAAGCTTTCTTT. Residues: CAWSSGTANTEAFF.